This entry describes one T cell receptor beta chain. Its antigen is not known. These data are taken from a study of cytomegalovirus exposure and HLA in healthy donors. 13 Jbeta primers and 60 Vbeta primers were used for the PCR. Some clones are missing from TCRdb's copy, which holds only in-frame ones; the method was immunoSEQ multiplex PCR. The sample includes about 140,000 clones, roughly 72% of them seen just once. The CDR3 length is 20 residues. Trimming took 4 bases from V and 1 from J; bases not matched to a gene: 20. CDR1 is SGHRS, CDR2 YFSETQ, per germline. Study-wide findings and caveats: After further analysis at a later stage, 16,951 TCR beta sequences were associated with HLA alleles at 0.05 false discovery rate. As a later analysis revealed, the rate of TCR association differed by HLA locus, with DRB1 most and HLA-C fewest. Later work showed greater clonal expansion in HLA-associated TCR beta chains than in equally common others. A classifier reportedly called cytomegalovirus status with high sensitivity and specificity.

Material for sequencing was PBMCs. V gene TRBV5-1 combines with J gene TRBJ2-3, with 8 bases matching TRBD2. The sequence came from a man aged 35-49 years in good health and CMV-seronegative. Here the CDR3 DNA reads TGCGCCAGCAGCCCAGGTGGGCGGGGGGCAGGAGGATTGGGCACAGATACGCAGTATTTT. Translating it yields CASSPGGRGAGGLGTDTQYF.